One and the same sample provided the 22 T cell receptor beta chains below, sequenced in a study of blood T cell repertoires in COVID-19. Method: immunoSEQ multiplex PCR; TCRdb's copy keeps in-frame clones and lacks some. Among around 230,000 clones listed, more than 80% were seen once. The specimen sequenced was PBMCs or T cells enriched from blood (not recorded which). These receptors were obtained from a man aged 35 to 55 who had recovered from COVID-19.

This clone showed up many times. The rearrangement joins TRBV19 to TRBJ2-7; 9 positions match TRBD2. Germline loops: CDR1 LNHDA, CDR2 SQIVND (reference sequence). V trimming: 5 bases; J trimming: 7 bases; junction bases outside the gene matches: 12. The CDR3 runs to 15 residues. The DNA for the CDR3 is TGTGCCAGTAGTGCGGCCTTAGCGGGAGCGGGGGAGCAGTACTTC. This sequence encodes CASSAALAGAGEQYF.

The chain has TRBV16 and TRBJ2-4, with D possibly matching TRBD2 (5 bases). The CDR3 runs to 16 residues. The V and J ends lost 1 base and 4 bases respectively, with 14 bases between them. Per germline, CDR1 KGHSY and CDR2 FQNENV. Written as DNA, the CDR3 is TGTGCCAGCAGCCAATGGGAAACTAGTAGGAAAAACATTCAGTACTTC. Translated, it gives CASSQWETSRKNIQYF.

The chain combines TRBV29-1 with TRBJ2-1, with 9 bases identical to TRBD1. Per the germline V gene, CDR1 is SQVTM and CDR2 is ANQGSEA. The CDR3 contains 13 residues. V dropped 8 bases and J dropped 2; count of bases not matched to a gene: 4. The CDR3 nucleotides read TGCAGCTCATACAGGGGGCCCTACAATGAGCAGTTCTTC. It is translated as CSSYRGPYNEQFF.

This clone was observed once. The chain uses TRBV30 and TRBJ1-4; D might be TRBD1 (6 bases). The CDR3 contains 13 residues. Between the trimmed V and J ends, which lost 7 bases and 5 bases, there was a span of 14 bases. Germline CDR1 reads GTSNPN; CDR2 reads SVGIG (reference sequence). The CDR3 coding sequence is TGTGCCTCTTCCCGGGACACAAATGAAAAACTGTTTTTT. Translation: CASSRDTNEKLFF.

The rearrangement links TRBV5-1 to TRBJ2-2; 8 nucleotides match TRBD1. The CDR3 is 15 amino acids. The V gene's germline CDR1 is SGHRS and CDR2 YFSETQ. The V and J ends lost 5 bases and 10 bases, in that order; junction bases with no gene match: 13. The CDR3 sequence: CASSMLGQGGKELFF. The CDR3 nucleotides are TGCGCCAGCAGTATGTTAGGACAGGGCGGGAAGGAGCTGTTTTTT.

The CDR3 DNA is TGTGCCAGCAGCTTAACTCCAGGGCCTAATTCACCCCTCCACTTT. Its protein is CASSLTPGPNSPLHF. The V gene is TRBV7-3, the J gene TRBJ1-6, with D perhaps TRBD1 (5 bases). V was shortened by 0 bases and J by 6 bases, with 9 bases between the two germline ends. The CDR3 has 15 residues. The V gene's germline CDR1 is SGHTA and CDR2 FQGTGA.

The chain joins TRBV11-2 to TRBJ2-5; 13 bases agree with TRBD2. The junction had 5 bases not matched to a gene; V was cut back by 5 bases and J by 5 bases. CDR3 length: 15 residues. Germline-derived CDR1 and CDR2 are SGHAT and FQNNGV. DNA for the CDR3: TGTGCCAGCAGCCCTAGGGGACTAGCGGGGGAGACCCAGTACTTC. Translating gives CASSPRGLAGETQYF.

The count of this clone is one. This chain uses TRBV6-6 with TRBJ1-5; 9 nucleotides align to TRBD1. In germline, CDR1 is MNHNY, CDR2 SVGAGI (reference sequence). With V trimmed by 8 bases and J by 4 bases, 9 bases remained unmatched. The CDR3 is 15 residues long. For the CDR3, the DNA is TGTGCCAGCTACAACCCGGGACAGGGTAATCAGCCCCAGCATTTT. This codes for CASYNPGQGNQPQHF.

CDR3 nucleotide sequence: TGTGCCAGCTCACCACGGGCCGTGTTCTCTAATGAAAAACTGTTTTTT. Protein: CASSPRAVFSNEKLFF. V gene TRBV18 combines with J gene TRBJ1-4; D remains ambiguous. The CDR3 covers 16 residues. Germline assignment: CDR1 KGHSH and CDR2 LQKENI. Trimming cost V 1 base and J 3 bases, with 12 bases left between them.

This chain connects TRBV7-3 to TRBJ1-1; D call uncertain. CDR1 SGHTA and CDR2 FQGTGA come from the germline V gene. CDR3 size: 14 residues. V lost 4 bases and J 5 bases, leaving 14 bases between the germline ends. The CDR3 nucleotides read TGTGCCAGCAGCTCCCAGAACGACGGGACTGAAGCTTTCTTT. Amino acid sequence: CASSSQNDGTEAFF.

The table lists this clone with a few counts. V and J are TRBV4-1 and TRBJ1-6, with 8 bases fitting TRBD1. The CDR3 covers 18 residues. CDR1 MGHRA and CDR2 YSYEKL come from the germline V gene. Unmatched junction bases numbered 6, after V lost 2 bases and J lost 0 bases. Written as DNA, the CDR3 is TGCGCCAGCAGCCAATTCAGGGGGCAGAGCTCCTATAATTCACCCCTCCACTTT. The encoded protein is CASSQFRGQSSYNSPLHF.

V is TRBV3-1 (or the pseudogene TRBV3-2) and J is TRBJ2-7, with 7 bases identical to TRBD1. CDR3 length: 15 amino acids. The trim removed 1 base at V and 4 bases at J, leaving 7 bases unmatched. Germline CDR1 LGHDT, CDR2 YNNKEL (reference sequence). The DNA of the CDR3 is TGTGCCAGCAGCCAAGTAAAGGGGGCCCCTTACGAGCAGTACTTC. This sequence encodes CASSQVKGAPYEQYF.

The chain has TRBV11-1 and TRBJ2-2; 7 bases line up with TRBD2. The V segment lost 4 bases and the J segment 3 bases; nucleotides outside the gene matches: 8. This CDR3 is 16 amino acids long. Germline lookup yields CDR1 SGHAT and CDR2 FQDESV (reference sequence). Here the CDR3 reads CASSSNAGDYTGELFF. The CDR3, as DNA: TGTGCCAGCAGCTCGAACGCGGGAGACTACACCGGGGAGCTGTTTTTT.

This clone was seen a few times. The chain employs TRBV5-5 and TRBJ2-7; 8 bases are a match to TRBD2. Germline V gene data show CDR1 as SGHKS and CDR2 as YYEKEE (reference sequence). This CDR3 comprises 15 residues. With V trimmed by 0 bases and J by 2 bases, 4 bases remained unmatched. CDR3 sequence: CASSLVSGATYEQYF. The CDR3 coding sequence is TGTGCCAGCAGCTTGGTTAGCGGGGCCACCTACGAGCAGTACTTC.

This chain connects TRBV27 to TRBJ1-4; tentative D call: TRBD1 (5 bases). Trimming cost V 5 bases and J 5 bases, with 12 bases left between them. There are 14 residues in the CDR3. Germline V gene data show CDR1 as MNHEY and CDR2 as SMNVEV (reference sequence). CDR3 sequence: CASSIREGNEKLFF. DNA for the CDR3: TGTGCCAGCAGTATCAGGGAGGGGAATGAAAAACTGTTTTTT.

This chain joins TRBV5-1 and TRBJ2-2, with 11 bases identical to TRBD2. Germline values: CDR1 SGHRS, CDR2 YFSETQ. With V trimmed by 0 bases and J by 8 bases, 6 bases remained unmatched. This CDR3 contains 16 residues. The CDR3 region has the DNA TGCGCCAGCAGCTTGGATCCTAGCGGGGGGACGGGGGAGCTGTTTTTT. Translating it yields CASSLDPSGGTGELFF.

V usage is TRBV11-2 and J usage is TRBJ1-2; 9 bases align to TRBD1. Per germline, CDR1 SGHAT and CDR2 FQNNGV. Trimming took 1 base from V and 3 from J; bases not matched to a gene: 3. The CDR3 is 15 residues long. CDR3 coding DNA: TGTGCCAGCAGCTTAGGACAGGGGGGCGACTATGGCTACACCTTC. This encodes CASSLGQGGDYGYTF.

This clone was recorded once. The rearrangement uses TRBV27 and TRBJ2-1; D perhaps matches TRBD1 (6 bases). The germline CDR1 and CDR2 sequences are MNHEY and SMNVEV (reference sequence). The CDR3 loop spans 15 amino acids. V lost 7 bases, J lost 0 bases, and 13 bases lay in between. CDR3 DNA: TGTGCCAGCAATATGCTAGGGGGCTCCTACAATGAGCAGTTCTTC. Its translation is CASNMLGGSYNEQFF.

This clone showed up just a few times. The CDR3 is CASSSTRSQPQHF. The CDR3 DNA reads as TGTGCCAGCAGCTCGACTCGAAGTCAGCCCCAGCATTTT. The genes are TRBV7-8 and TRBJ1-5; no definite D call. V shed 4 bases and J shed 6 bases, with 10 bases lying between them. Germline CDR1 is SGHVS and CDR2 is FQNEAQ. CDR3 length: 13 amino acids.

The chain uses TRBV6-5 and TRBJ2-2, with a possible D match to TRBD2 (5 bases). The CDR3 sequence is 15 residues long. The ends were cut back, 6 bases at V and 1 base at J, with 12 bases in the middle. The germline CDR1 and CDR2 sequences are MNHEY and SVGAGI. The chain's CDR3 is CASRRPGVNTGELFF. CDR3 coding DNA: TGTGCCAGCAGGAGGCCCGGGGTGAACACCGGGGAGCTGTTTTTT.

The gene calls are TRBV7-6 and TRBJ2-1; D is ambiguous. Germline V gene lookup returns CDR1 SGHVS and CDR2 FNYEAQ. This CDR3 spans 15 amino acids. V dropped 2 bases and J dropped 3 bases, with 11 bases sitting between them. CDR3 residues: CASSLIAQSYNEQFF. As DNA, the CDR3 is TGTGCCAGCAGCTTAATTGCACAAAGCTACAATGAGCAGTTCTTC.

The chain is built from TRBV6-5 and TRBJ2-7; a possible D gene is TRBD1 (6 bases). This CDR3 spans 14 amino acids. Between the trimmed V and J ends, which lost 6 bases and 2 bases, there was a span of 14 bases. CDR1 is MNHEY, CDR2 SVGAGI, per germline. The CDR3 DNA follows: TGTGCCAGCAGCCTTGTAGACAGGACCTACGAGCAGTACTTC. Protein product: CASSLVDRTYEQYF.